The 26 T cell receptor beta chains presented below share a single source sample, sequenced in a study of cytotoxic CD8 clonotypes in ibrutinib-treated CLL (dated by TCRdb to about 2021). Taken with the paper, the label for time point translates to: 12 months on ibrutinib. The protocol used for the library was the immunoSEQ multiplex PCR assay. TCRdb carries this immuneACCESS record with in-frame sequences only. Its versions omit some clonotypes, under half of them owing to an unresolved V gene in the studies checked, with the rest unexplained. Counted in this sample were about 140,000 clones; 60% to 80% of them appeared once. The top ten hold approximately 30% of the sample. The sample here was PBMCs, taken after 12 months of ibrutinib treatment. The receptor source for this set is a human donor with chronic lymphocytic leukemia.

In its sample, this clone was seen once. The chain is built from TRBV7-9 and TRBJ1-5, with D unresolved. This CDR3 has 13 residues. From germline, CDR1 is SEHNR and CDR2 FQNEAQ (reference sequence). Trimming pared 1 base from V and 10 bases from J, leaving 11 bases between. The CDR3 bases are TGTGCCAGCAGCTTAGGCGATATTCGACCCCAGCATTTT. Amino acids: CASSLGDIRPQHF.

The CDR3 reads CASSSGTGLNQPQHF. CDR3 DNA: TGTGCCAGCAGCTCGGGGACAGGGCTCAATCAGCCCCAGCATTTT. The chain is built from TRBV7-2 and TRBJ1-5; TRBD1 agrees at 9 bases. This CDR3 has 15 amino acids. Germline V lookup: CDR1 SGHTA, CDR2 FQGNSA. Trimming took 4 bases from V and 3 from J; bases not matched to a gene: 4.

The chain joins TRBV5-5 to TRBJ2-3, with TRBD1 as a possible D gene (5 bases). This CDR3 has 17 amino acids. Per germline, CDR1 SGHKS and CDR2 YYEKEE (reference sequence). The V and J ends lost 1 base and 2 bases respectively, with 17 bases between them. CDR3: CASSLYQGLDFTDTQYF. The CDR3 coding sequence is TGTGCCAGCAGCTTGTATCAGGGTCTCGATTTCACAGATACGCAGTATTTT.

This chain uses TRBV6-5 with TRBJ1-5, with 7 bases that match TRBD1. The germline V gene encodes CDR1 MNHEY and CDR2 SVGAGI. J was trimmed by 4 bases and V by 2 bases; bases with no gene match: 5. The CDR3 length is 15 residues. The CDR3 bases are TGTGCCAGCAGTTACGGGACAGCCACTAATCAGCCCCAGCATTTT. Protein: CASSYGTATNQPQHF.

The CDR3 DNA reads TGTGCCAGCAGCTTTTTTTCTAGCACAGATACGCAGTATTTT. Translation: CASSFFSSTDTQYF. J is TRBJ2-3 and V is TRBV6-5; D call uncertain. This CDR3 spans 14 amino acids. The germline V and J ends were trimmed by 6 bases and 0 bases, with 10 bases remaining between them. CDR1 is MNHEY and CDR2 is SVGAGI in the germline V gene.

The rearrangement joins TRBV7-2 to TRBJ2-7, with 7 bases identical to TRBD2. The CDR3 runs to 13 residues. Germline CDR1 is SGHTA and CDR2 is FQGNSA. V lost 3 bases, J lost 6 bases, and 5 bases stayed unmatched. CDR3 residues: CASSFDLAAEQYF. DNA for the CDR3: TGTGCCAGCAGCTTCGACCTAGCGGCCGAGCAGTACTTC. The full variable domain, with the rest looked up from reference TRBV7-2 and TRBJ2-7, is GAGVSQSPSNKVTEKGKDVELRCDPISGHTALYWYRQSLGQGLEFLIYFQGNSAPDKSGLPSDRFSAERTGGSVSTLTIQRTQQEDSAVYLCASSFDLAAEQYFGPGTRLTVT.

J is TRBJ2-7 and V is TRBV7-2; TRBD2 matches 14 bases. Trimming took 5 bases from V and 7 from J; bases not matched to a gene: 10. The CDR3 runs 16 residues. Per germline, CDR1 SGHTA and CDR2 FQGNSA. CDR3 loop: CASSGDPGLAGVEQYF. Written as DNA, the CDR3 is TGTGCCAGCAGCGGGGATCCGGGACTAGCGGGAGTAGAGCAGTACTTC.

The gene calls are TRBV6-5 and TRBJ1-1; 10 positions match TRBD1. Looked up from germline, CDR1 is MNHEY and CDR2 is SVGAGI. With V trimmed by 7 bases and J by 7 bases, 6 bases remained unmatched. This CDR3 has 13 residues. The CDR3 sequence: CASTRTGGFEAFF. The CDR3 coding sequence is TGTGCCAGCACTAGGACAGGGGGATTTGAAGCTTTCTTT.

The chain carries TRBV4-3 and TRBJ2-7; 9 bases are a match to TRBD1. V lost 1 base to trimming and J lost 2 bases; unmatched junction nucleotides: 6. The CDR3 length is 16 residues. CDR1 and CDR2 (germline): LGHNA, YSLEER. CDR3 sequence reads: CASSQGTGTGTYEQYF. For the CDR3, the DNA is TGCGCCAGCAGCCAAGGTACCGGGACAGGGACCTACGAGCAGTACTTC.

The chain links TRBV6-6 to TRBJ2-1; D not resolved. From germline, CDR1 is MNHNY and CDR2 SVGAGI (reference sequence). The CDR3 spans 16 residues. The germline V and J ends were trimmed by 6 bases and 1 base, with 16 bases remaining between them. The CDR3 region has the DNA TGTGCCAGCAGCGATGGCTCGTCTAGTTCCTACAATGAGCAGTTCTTC. Translation gives CASSDGSSSSYNEQFF.

This chain joins TRBV4-3 and TRBJ2-5, with a weak D call TRBD1 (6 bases). Between the trimmed V and J ends, which lost 4 bases and 3 bases, there was a span of 24 bases. Germline V gives CDR1 LGHNA, CDR2 YSLEER. This CDR3 spans 18 amino acids. CDR3 DNA sequence: TGCGCCAGCAGCCGATCCAAGACGGTGGGGGCGAAAGAAGAGACCCAGTACTTC. Its translation is CASSRSKTVGAKEETQYF.

This chain joins TRBV11-2 and TRBJ1-1; perhaps TRBD1 as D (5 bases). The germline V gene encodes CDR1 SGHAT and CDR2 FQNNGV. This CDR3 spans 15 amino acids. V dropped 3 bases and J dropped 5 bases, with 16 bases sitting between them. CDR3 bases: TGTGCCAGCAGCTTCTCCGGCCAGGGCAGGACTGAAGCTTTCTTT. Protein: CASSFSGQGRTEAFF.

This clone was observed a few times. V and J are TRBV30 and TRBJ1-1; TRBD1 matches 7 bases. Germline loops: CDR1 GTSNPN, CDR2 SVGIG (reference sequence). The ends lost 4 bases at V and 3 bases at J; junction bases unmatched: 5. The CDR3 totals 13 residues. The CDR3 coding sequence is TGTGCCTGGACCAGGGGGGCGGACACTGAAGCTTTCTTT. It yields the protein CAWTRGADTEAFF.

This chain uses TRBV7-6 with TRBJ2-7; no clear D. Germline CDR1 reads SGHVS; CDR2 reads FNYEAQ. The CDR3 is 13 amino acids. V lost 3 bases and J 3 bases, leaving 9 bases between the germline ends. CDR3 sequence reads: CASSFGEFYEQYF. The CDR3, as DNA: TGTGCCAGCAGCTTTGGAGAGTTCTACGAGCAGTACTTC.

V gene TRBV11-3 combines with J gene TRBJ2-7; the match to TRBD2 covers 8 bases. The CDR3 covers 16 residues. The trim removed 5 bases at V and 2 bases at J, leaving 11 bases unmatched. CDR1 SGHNT and CDR2 YENEEA come from the germline V gene. The CDR3, as DNA: TGTGCCAGCAGCCCCCAGAGTACGGGGGGGGCCTACGAGCAGTACTTC. Residues: CASSPQSTGGAYEQYF.

There are a few counts of this clone. This chain joins TRBV27 and TRBJ2-1; TRBD1 matches at 8 bases. From germline, CDR1 is MNHEY and CDR2 SMNVEV (reference sequence). Trimming cost V 2 bases and J 10 bases; bases outside gene matches: 4. CDR3 length equals 13 residues. CDR3 loop: CASSLTNRGEQFF. The CDR3 region has the DNA TGTGCCAGCAGTTTAACCAACAGGGGGGAGCAGTTCTTC.

The CDR3 region is CASSQQYGGASYNEQFF. DNA of the CDR3: TGTGCCAGCTCACAACAGTACGGGGGGGCATCCTACAATGAGCAGTTCTTC. The chain joins TRBV18 to TRBJ2-1; 8 bases are a match to TRBD2. The length of the CDR3 is 17 residues. V was pared by 4 bases and J by 1 base, with 9 bases of the junction left unmatched. The germline V gene encodes CDR1 KGHSH and CDR2 LQKENI. Full variable domain (missing parts from reference TRBV18 and TRBJ2-1): NAGVMQNPRHLVRRRGQEARLRCSPMKGHSHVYWYRQLPEEGLKFMVYLQKENIIDESGMPKERFSAEFPKEGPSILRIQQVVRGDSAAYFCASSQQYGGASYNEQFFGPGTRLTVL.

The chain recombines TRBV4-1 with TRBJ1-4; D is perhaps TRBD1 (5 bases). With 3 bases removed from V and 5 bases from J, the gap between germline ends came to 10 bases. The CDR3 sequence is 14 residues long. CDR1 and CDR2 from the germline V gene are MGHRA and YSYEKL. CDR3 in DNA: TGCGCCAGCAGCCATGTGACAGCGAATGAAAAACTGTTTTTT. It translates to CASSHVTANEKLFF.

V gene TRBV2 combines with J gene TRBJ1-1; maybe TRBD1 (5 bases). The CDR3 is 14 residues long. Germline V gene lookup returns CDR1 SNHLY and CDR2 FYNNEI. Trimming took off 2 bases at V and 1 base at J, with 8 bases between the two ends. The CDR3 loop reads CASSERGGNTEAFF. The CDR3 DNA is TGTGCCAGCAGTGAAAGGGGTGGGAACACTGAAGCTTTCTTT. Complete variable domain (other parts from reference TRBV2 and TRBJ1-1): EPEVTQTPSHQVTQMGQEVILRCVPISNHLYFYWYRQILGQKVEFLVSFYNNEISEKSEIFDDQFSVERPDGSNFTLKIRSTKLEDSAMYFCASSERGGNTEAFFGQGTRLTVV.

The chain has TRBV30 and TRBJ2-5; 7 positions agree with TRBD2. The CDR3 runs 13 residues. CDR1 and CDR2 from the germline V gene are GTSNPN and SVGIG (reference sequence). J gave up 4 bases and V 5 bases, and 7 bases lay outside the gene matches. The CDR3 region is CAWAPGTIETQYF. The DNA for the CDR3 is TGTGCCTGGGCACCCGGGACTATAGAGACCCAGTACTTC.

This chain links TRBV7-2 with TRBJ1-4, with D uncertain. V was shortened by 5 bases and J by 7 bases, with 20 bases between the two germline ends. The CDR3 extends over 16 amino acids. CDR1 and CDR2 (germline): SGHTA, FQGNSA. CDR3 sequence reads: CASSIRTWGSGEKLFF. The CDR3 coding sequence is TGTGCCAGCAGCATCCGGACGTGGGGTTCGGGTGAAAAACTGTTTTTT. Full variable domain (rest looked up from reference TRBV7-2 and TRBJ1-4): GAGVSQSPSNKVTEKGKDVELRCDPISGHTALYWYRQSLGQGLEFLIYFQGNSAPDKSGLPSDRFSAERTGGSVSTLTIQRTQQEDSAVYLCASSIRTWGSGEKLFFGSGTQLSVL.

This chain links TRBV5-1 with TRBJ2-3, with D perhaps being TRBD1 or TRBD2 (5 bases each). CDR1 is SGHRS and CDR2 is YFSETQ in the germline V gene. V lost 3 bases and J 4 bases, leaving 12 bases between the germline ends. This CDR3 has 14 residues. In nucleotides, the CDR3 is TGCGCCAGCAGCTCGGGGCTGATGGCAGATACGCAGTATTTT. The encoded protein is CASSSGLMADTQYF.

The chain combines TRBV29-1 with TRBJ1-2, with D unclear. The V end was cut by 7 bases, the J end by 5 bases, with 14 bases between. CDR1 is SQVTM and CDR2 is ANQGSEA in the germline V gene. The length of the CDR3 is 12 residues. The CDR3 reads CSALRSAYGYTF. The CDR3 region has the DNA TGCAGCGCATTACGGTCCGCGTATGGCTACACCTTC.

V usage is TRBV5-1 and J usage is TRBJ1-1; TRBD1 aligns across 10 bases. With 6 bases clipped from V and 0 bases from J, the junction kept 5 bases outside the gene matches. CDR3 size: 15 residues. Germline CDR1 and CDR2: SGHRS and YFSETQ. The CDR3 DNA follows: TGCGCCAGCACGACAGGGGGCCTTATGAACACTGAAGCTTTCTTT. It specifies CASTTGGLMNTEAFF. Variable domain in full (rest from reference TRBV5-1 and TRBJ1-1): KAGVTQTPRYLIKTRGQQVTLSCSPISGHRSVSWYQQTPGQGLQFLFEYFSETQRNKGNFPGRFSGRQFSNSRSEMNVSTLELGDSALYLCASTTGGLMNTEAFFGQGTRLTVV.

This chain links TRBV5-6 with TRBJ2-2; 10 bases agree with TRBD2. Germline CDR1 reads SGHDT; CDR2 reads YYEEEE. The J segment lost 3 bases and the V segment lost 6 bases, leaving 14 bases of the junction unmatched. This CDR3 region has 18 residues. The CDR3 DNA reads as TGTGCCAGCACCCCCAACCAAGCGGGGGGGCCTTACACCGGGGAGCTGTTTTTT. Its protein is CASTPNQAGGPYTGELFF.

The genes are TRBV11-3 and TRBJ2-2; no clear D gene. Trimming stripped 5 bases from V and 1 base from J, with 8 bases between. The germline V gene has CDR1 SGHNT and CDR2 YENEEA. CDR3 length equals 14 residues. The DNA for the CDR3 is TGTGCCAGCAGCCCCAACAAGAACACCGGGGAGCTGTTTTTT. It yields the protein CASSPNKNTGELFF.